This TCR beta chain was observed in a study of T cell responses to AZD1222 COVID-19 vaccine. In the study overall: It was second doses at about 4 or about 12 weeks that were pooled.

As concerns this clone: Its cognate antigen is unknown.

Study-level findings and limits: Spike-specific TCR breadth and depth were elevated following two AZD1222 doses. The donor group comprised mostly white British people and more females; the analysis possibly underestimated clonal diversity. Seropositivity was recorded at baseline in only 5 or 6 AZD1222 recipients.

The CDR3 is 17 residues long. Germline CDR1 LGHDT, CDR2 YNNKEL (reference sequence). Germline trimming cut 1 base from V and 5 bases from J; bases unmatched to any gene: 6. The repertoire was sequenced with immunoSEQ multiplex PCR; TCRdb's copy has only in-frame clones and lacks some. This sample has approximately 80,000 clones, with approximately 80% found just once. This chain joins TRBV3-1 (or the pseudogene TRBV3-2) and TRBJ2-2; TRBD1 matches 11 bases. The TCR originated in an adult in good health. This sample comprised peripheral blood, obtained on day 0 of AZD1222 vaccination. The CDR3 bases are TGTGCCAGCAGCCAAGCTCCGGGACAGGGGGTTACCGGGGAGCTGTTTTTT. Translating it yields CASSQAPGQGVTGELFF.